These T cell receptor beta chains were read from a single sample in a study of vaccination and CD4 T cells after COVID-19. One entry per CDR3 protein, called by TCRdb with MiXCR from the PCR reads. In the table there are about 25,000 distinct CDR3 sequences, over 25% of which are singletons. For these TCRs, the target antigens are not known. Sample: CD4+ T cells from blood, cultured in vitro, taken about 7 months after SARS-CoV-2 vaccination. All receptors derive from a human donor who had recovered from COVID-19. Both conserved end residues are part of each CDR3. A D gene is named only where the DNA matches it firmly. A clone size is listed for some rows: how often the clone was seen (once, few, many), or a class if it is expanded.

clone size: -; J gene: TRBJ1-2; D gene: -; V gene: TRBV6-2/TRBV6-3; CDR3 length: 13; CDR3 protein: CASTRRGYYGYTF; CDR3 DNA: TGTGCCAGCACCCGGCGGGGTTACTATGGCTACACCTTC
clone size: -; J gene: TRBJ1-2; D gene: -; V gene: TRBV10-2; CDR3 length: 13; CDR3 protein: CASSDGGYYGYTF; CDR3 DNA: TGCGCCAGCAGTGACGGGGGCTACTATGGCTACACCTTC
clone size: -; J gene: TRBJ1-2; D gene: TRBD1; V gene: TRBV19; CDR3 length: 15; CDR3 protein: CASSIRQGPNYGYTF; CDR3 DNA: TGTGCCAGTAGTATCCGACAGGGGCCTAACTATGGCTACACCTTC
clone size: few; J gene: TRBJ2-7; D gene: -; V gene: TRBV28; CDR3 length: 12; CDR3 protein: CASSSRFYEQYF; CDR3 DNA: TGTGCCAGCAGTTCCCGATTCTACGAGCAGTACTTC
clone size: -; J gene: TRBJ2-3; D gene: -; V gene: TRBV24-1; CDR3 length: 13; CDR3 protein: CATRQHATDTQYF; CDR3 DNA: TGTGCCACCAGGCAACACGCCACAGATACGCAGTATTTT
clone size: -; J gene: TRBJ2-3; D gene: TRBD2; V gene: TRBV7-3; CDR3 length: 16; CDR3 protein: CASSSRTSGRSDTQYF; CDR3 DNA: TGTGCCAGCAGCTCGCGGACTAGCGGGAGGTCAGATACGCAGTATTTT
clone size: -; J gene: TRBJ2-1; D gene: TRBD1; V gene: TRBV15; CDR3 length: 15; CDR3 protein: CATSRRGQVTYEQFF; CDR3 DNA: TGTGCCACCAGCAGACGGGGACAGGTCACCTATGAGCAGTTCTTC
clone size: few; J gene: TRBJ2-7; D gene: -; V gene: TRBV7-2; CDR3 length: 17; CDR3 protein: CASSLYSSPSAAYEQYF; CDR3 DNA: TGTGCCAGCAGCTTATATTCGTCGCCTAGCGCGGCCTACGAGCAGTACTTC
clone size: few; J gene: TRBJ1-5; D gene: TRBD1; V gene: TRBV2; CDR3 length: 13; CDR3 protein: CASSQGADQPQHF; CDR3 DNA: TGTGCCAGCAGTCAGGGGGCCGATCAGCCCCAGCATTTT
clone size: -; J gene: TRBJ1-1; D gene: -; V gene: TRBV27; CDR3 length: 13; CDR3 protein: CASSSWAETEAFF; CDR3 DNA: TGTGCCAGCAGTTCCTGGGCGGAAACTGAAGCTTTCTTT
clone size: few; J gene: TRBJ1-5; D gene: TRBD1; V gene: TRBV20-1; CDR3 length: 14; CDR3 protein: CSADPGQQNQPQHF; CDR3 DNA: TGCAGTGCCGATCCGGGACAGCAAAATCAGCCCCAGCATTTT
clone size: few; J gene: TRBJ1-1; D gene: -; V gene: TRBV6-1; CDR3 length: 12; CDR3 protein: CAVGREAGEAFF; CDR3 DNA: TGTGCCGTAGGGAGAGAGGCAGGGGAAGCTTTCTTT
clone size: -; J gene: TRBJ2-3; D gene: -; V gene: TRBV6-1; CDR3 length: 16; CDR3 protein: CASRRGTVISTDTQYF; CDR3 DNA: TGTGCCAGCAGACGCGGGACAGTCATTAGCACAGATACGCAGTATTTT
clone size: many; J gene: TRBJ2-5; D gene: -; V gene: TRBV7-3; CDR3 length: 14; CDR3 protein: CASSPAPGGETQYF; CDR3 DNA: TGTGCCAGCAGCCCAGCGCCGGGGGGCGAGACCCAGTACTTC
clone size: -; J gene: TRBJ1-1; D gene: -; V gene: TRBV7-9; CDR3 length: 15; CDR3 protein: CASSSEYRFNTEAFF; CDR3 DNA: TGTGCCAGCAGCTCCGAGTACAGGTTCAACACTGAAGCTTTCTTT
clone size: few; J gene: TRBJ2-7; D gene: -; V gene: TRBV28; CDR3 length: 13; CDR3 protein: CASLHGTSYEQYF; CDR3 DNA: TGTGCCAGCCTCCACGGGACCTCCTACGAGCAGTACTTC
clone size: few; J gene: TRBJ2-7; D gene: TRBD1; V gene: TRBV24-1; CDR3 length: 15; CDR3 protein: CATSDSDRVSHEQYF; CDR3 DNA: TGTGCCACCAGTGACTCCGACAGGGTTAGCCACGAGCAGTACTTC
clone size: -; J gene: TRBJ1-6; D gene: -; V gene: TRBV27; CDR3 length: 13; CDR3 protein: CASMPSYNSPLHF; CDR3 DNA: TGTGCCAGCATGCCCTCCTATAATTCACCCCTCCACTTT
clone size: -; J gene: TRBJ2-5; D gene: -; V gene: TRBV6-1; CDR3 length: 13; CDR3 protein: CASRNTGQETQYF; CDR3 DNA: TGTGCCAGCAGGAATACAGGGCAAGAGACCCAGTACTTC
clone size: -; J gene: TRBJ1-2; D gene: -; V gene: TRBV6-1; CDR3 length: 15; CDR3 protein: CASSALLGTPYGYTF; CDR3 DNA: TGTGCCAGCAGTGCCCTCCTGGGTACCCCTTATGGCTACACCTTC
clone size: few; J gene: TRBJ2-1; D gene: -; V gene: TRBV7-9; CDR3 length: 13; CDR3 protein: CASSMTGYNEQFF; CDR3 DNA: TGTGCCAGCAGCATGACAGGATACAATGAGCAGTTCTTC
clone size: -; J gene: TRBJ1-5; D gene: -; V gene: TRBV4-2; CDR3 length: 13; CDR3 protein: CASSLQKNQPQHF; CDR3 DNA: TGTGCCAGCAGCCTTCAGAAAAATCAGCCCCAGCATTTT
clone size: medium-sized; J gene: TRBJ2-5; D gene: -; V gene: TRBV6-5; CDR3 length: 13; CDR3 protein: CASSYGIQETQYF; CDR3 DNA: TGTGCCAGCAGTTACGGGATACAAGAGACCCAGTACTTC
clone size: many; J gene: TRBJ2-3; D gene: TRBD2; V gene: TRBV11-3; CDR3 length: 14; CDR3 protein: CASSLAGGTDTQYF; CDR3 DNA: TGTGCCAGCAGCCTAGCGGGGGGCACAGATACGCAGTATTTT
clone size: medium-sized; J gene: TRBJ2-5; D gene: -; V gene: TRBV18; CDR3 length: 16; CDR3 protein: CASSPPNSLGSETQYF; CDR3 DNA: TGTGCCAGCTCACCACCGAACAGCCTGGGGTCAGAGACCCAGTACTTC
clone size: few; J gene: TRBJ2-1; D gene: -; V gene: TRBV28; CDR3 length: 12; CDR3 protein: CASSLRVHEQFF; CDR3 DNA: TGTGCCAGCAGTTTAAGAGTGCATGAGCAGTTCTTC
clone size: -; J gene: TRBJ2-7; D gene: TRBD2; V gene: TRBV4-2; CDR3 length: 16; CDR3 protein: CASSLTTSGSWNEQYF; CDR3 DNA: TGTGCCAGCAGCCTAACGACTAGCGGGAGCTGGAACGAGCAGTACTTC
clone size: few; J gene: TRBJ1-5; D gene: -; V gene: TRBV6-1; CDR3 length: 15; CDR3 protein: CASILDSPRNQPQHF; CDR3 DNA: TGTGCCAGCATTCTGGACAGTCCCCGGAATCAGCCCCAGCATTTT
clone size: -; J gene: TRBJ1-6; D gene: TRBD1; V gene: TRBV6-1; CDR3 length: 17; CDR3 protein: CASSEGIWDSANSPLHF; CDR3 DNA: TGTGCCAGCAGTGAAGGCATCTGGGACAGTGCGAATTCACCCCTCCACTTT
clone size: few; J gene: TRBJ1-2; D gene: TRBD1; V gene: TRBV6-1; CDR3 length: 16; CDR3 protein: CASISGRGGGFRGYTF; CDR3 DNA: TGTGCCAGCATATCGGGCCGGGGAGGGGGCTTTCGTGGCTACACCTTC
clone size: few; J gene: TRBJ1-5; D gene: TRBD1; V gene: TRBV6-1; CDR3 length: 18; CDR3 protein: CASRIADRGGGSNQPQHF; CDR3 DNA: TGTGCCAGCAGAATAGCCGACAGGGGAGGGGGTAGCAATCAGCCCCAGCATTTT
clone size: few; J gene: TRBJ2-5; D gene: -; V gene: TRBV6-4; CDR3 length: 13; CDR3 protein: CASSDNAQETQYF; CDR3 DNA: TGTGCCAGCAGTGACAACGCTCAAGAGACCCAGTACTTC
clone size: few; J gene: TRBJ2-1; D gene: TRBD2; V gene: TRBV28; CDR3 length: 15; CDR3 protein: CASSQRLAGYNEQFF; CDR3 DNA: TGTGCCAGCAGCCAGAGACTAGCGGGATACAATGAGCAGTTCTTC
clone size: -; J gene: TRBJ1-5; D gene: -; V gene: TRBV21-1; CDR3 length: 19; CDR3 protein: CASSKVGTQGQGKNQPQHF; CDR3 DNA: TGTGCCAGCAGCAAAGTAGGAACTCAGGGACAGGGGAAAAATCAGCCCCAGCATTTT
clone size: few; J gene: TRBJ2-3; D gene: -; V gene: TRBV27; CDR3 length: 15; CDR3 protein: CASSFGGLSTDTQYF; CDR3 DNA: TGTGCCAGCAGCTTTGGCGGGCTGAGCACAGATACGCAGTATTTT
clone size: once; J gene: TRBJ1-1; D gene: -; V gene: TRBV5-4; CDR3 length: 15; CDR3 protein: CASSLEGAFRTEAFF; CDR3 DNA: TGTGCCAGCAGCTTGGAAGGGGCTTTCCGCACTGAAGCTTTCTTT
clone size: once; J gene: TRBJ2-3; D gene: -; V gene: TRBV19; CDR3 length: 16; CDR3 protein: CASSMLGGVRTDTQYF; CDR3 DNA: TGTGCCAGTAGTATGTTGGGGGGAGTTCGCACAGATACGCAGTATTTT
clone size: few; J gene: TRBJ2-5; D gene: TRBD2; V gene: TRBV27; CDR3 length: 15; CDR3 protein: CASSKGLAWSETQYF; CDR3 DNA: TGTGCCAGCAGTAAGGGACTAGCGTGGTCAGAGACCCAGTACTTC
clone size: -; J gene: TRBJ2-1; D gene: -; V gene: TRBV27; CDR3 length: 15; CDR3 protein: CASSLGRGSYNEQFF; CDR3 DNA: TGTGCCAGCAGTTTGGGGAGAGGCTCCTACAATGAGCAGTTCTTC
clone size: once; J gene: TRBJ2-3; D gene: -; V gene: TRBV7-8; CDR3 length: 14; CDR3 protein: CASSLVLFTDTQYF; CDR3 DNA: TGTGCCAGCAGCCTAGTTCTCTTCACAGATACGCAGTATTTT
clone size: -; J gene: TRBJ2-1; D gene: -; V gene: TRBV19; CDR3 length: 17; CDR3 protein: CASSIGEGGGLNNEQFF; CDR3 DNA: TGTGCCAGTAGTATAGGTGAGGGAGGAGGCCTCAACAATGAGCAGTTCTTC
clone size: -; J gene: TRBJ2-5; D gene: -; V gene: TRBV19; CDR3 length: 15; CDR3 protein: CASSSMGRGQETQYF; CDR3 DNA: TGTGCCAGTAGCTCGATGGGCAGGGGACAAGAGACCCAGTACTTC
clone size: -; J gene: TRBJ1-5; D gene: -; V gene: TRBV20-1; CDR3 length: 13; CDR3 protein: CSAQGFANQPQHF; CDR3 DNA: TGCAGTGCGCAAGGGTTCGCGAATCAGCCCCAGCATTTT
clone size: medium-sized; J gene: TRBJ1-5; D gene: -; V gene: TRBV20-1; CDR3 length: 14; CDR3 protein: CSASGNPSNQPQHF; CDR3 DNA: TGCAGTGCTTCAGGGAACCCAAGCAATCAGCCCCAGCATTTT
clone size: -; J gene: TRBJ1-2; D gene: -; V gene: TRBV19; CDR3 length: 16; CDR3 protein: CASSHHGPTVNYGYTF; CDR3 DNA: TGTGCCAGTAGCCACCACGGGCCGACCGTTAACTATGGCTACACCTTC
clone size: -; J gene: TRBJ2-7; D gene: -; V gene: TRBV6-1; CDR3 length: 13; CDR3 protein: CASRRQTDYEQYF; CDR3 DNA: TGTGCCAGCAGACGACAAACCGACTACGAGCAGTACTTC
clone size: few; J gene: TRBJ1-3; D gene: TRBD1; V gene: TRBV20-1; CDR3 length: 16; CDR3 protein: CSAQPTQGAWGNTIYF; CDR3 DNA: TGCAGTGCTCAGCCTACTCAGGGGGCTTGGGGAAACACCATATATTTT
clone size: few; J gene: TRBJ1-2; D gene: -; V gene: TRBV28; CDR3 length: 13; CDR3 protein: CASSLRADYGYTF; CDR3 DNA: TGTGCCAGCAGTTTAAGGGCTGATTATGGCTACACCTTC
clone size: few; J gene: TRBJ2-1; D gene: TRBD2; V gene: TRBV28; CDR3 length: 15; CDR3 protein: CASSWTSGGYNEQFF; CDR3 DNA: TGTGCCAGCAGTTGGACTAGCGGGGGTTACAATGAGCAGTTCTTC